Below are 10 T cell receptor beta chains sequenced from a single sample in a study of T cells in women clearing cervical HPV infection. The table came from immunoSEQ multiplex PCR; TCRdb's copy has only in-frame clones and leaves some out. This listing includes over 15,000 clones. Input material: blood buffy coat. Receptors were obtained from a woman between 18 and 70 years old with a cervical HPV16 infection that either progressed to CIN3+ or cleared (not recorded which).

As regards this clone: The read ends 3 residues before the CDR3 terminus; that terminus is restored from the germline J gene. The chain has TRBV18 and TRBJ2-4; D possibly corresponds to TRBD1 (6 bases). This CDR3 is built from 13 residues. CDR1 and CDR2 (germline): KGHSH, LQKENI. CDR3 bases read: TGTGCCAGCTCCCAAACGACAGGTTATGGT. Its protein product is CASSQTTGYG. The full CDR3 reads CASSQTTGYGQYF.

About this clone itself: The read terminates 3 residues ahead of where the CDR3 ends, so the germline J gene completes it. The genes are TRBV19 and TRBJ2-2; 8 nucleotides match TRBD1. V was clipped by 4 bases and J by 6 bases; unmatched bases: 4. This CDR3 has 14 residues. In germline, CDR1 is LNHDA, CDR2 SQIVND (reference sequence). CDR3 region: CASSSQGAPGELFF. CDR3 DNA (partial): TGTGCCAGTAGTAGCCAGGGGGCGCCCGGGGAG. Drawing the rest from reference TRBV19 and TRBJ2-2, the complete variable domain is DGGITQSPKYLFRKEGQNVTLSCEQNLNHDAMYWYRQDPGQGLRLIYYSQIVNDFQKGDIAEGYSVSREKKESFPLTVTSAQKNPTAFYLCASSSQGAPGELFFGEGSRLTVL.

CDR3 residues: CASSLEAGGSYEQYF. The CDR3 DNA, read in part, is TGCGCCAGCAGCTTGGAGGCAGGGGGATCCTACGAG. This chain links TRBV5-1 with TRBJ2-7; 7 positions agree with TRBD1. The CDR3 end falls 3 residues outside the read, so it is completed with the germline J gene. The ends lost 0 bases at V and 1 base at J; junction bases unmatched: 4. The CDR3 runs 15 residues. CDR1 and CDR2 (germline): SGHRS, YFSETQ.

Regarding this clone: The read falls 3 residues short of the CDR3 end, and the missing part is taken from the germline J gene. This chain links TRBV7-2 with TRBJ2-3; 8 bases match TRBD2. V gave up 6 bases and J gave up 3 bases; unmatched junction bases: 8. CDR1 SGHTA and CDR2 FQGNSA come from the germline V gene. This CDR3 is 15 amino acids long. The sequenced CDR3 bases are TGTGCCAGCAGGTGGGGCCCGGGGGGGACAGATACG. Protein product: CASRWGPGGTDT. The CDR3, in full, reads CASRWGPGGTDTQYF.

Note on this clone: From the germline J gene comes the end of the CDR3, since the read stops 3 residues before it. J is TRBJ1-2 and V is TRBV7-2; perhaps TRBD1 as D (5 bases). The CDR3 has 13 residues. Per the germline V gene, CDR1 is SGHTA and CDR2 is FQGNSA. V was clipped by 5 bases and J by 7 bases, with 14 bases between them. The CDR3 loop reads CASSREGRGGYTF. The CDR3 DNA, read in part, is TGTGCCAGCAGCCGGGAGGGAAGGGGTGGC.

Regarding this clone: Its ends do not fully match the called genes, so a read error is possible. The read finishes 3 residues shy of the CDR3 end, and the germline J gene is used to complete it. V usage is TRBV7-7 and J usage is TRBJ1-1; D is undetermined. CDR3 length: 13 amino acids. Germline V gene lookup returns CDR1 SSHAT and CDR2 FNYEAQ (reference sequence). The CDR3 sequence: CASSPTLNTEAFF. The CDR3 bases that were read are TGTGCTAGCAGCCCCACTCTGAACACTGAA. Using reference TRBV7-7 and TRBJ1-1 for the parts outside the CDR3, the full variable domain is GAGVSQSPRYKVTKRGQDVTLRCDPISSHATLYWYQQALGQGPEFLTYFNYEAQPDKSGLPSDRFSAERPEGSISTLTIQRTEQRDSAMYRCASSPTLNTEAFFGQGTRLTVV.

Worth noting for this clone: The read ends 3 residues before the CDR3 terminus; that terminus is restored from the germline J gene. The chain is built from TRBV20-1 and TRBJ1-1; TRBD1 is a possible D gene (6 bases). Germline loops: CDR1 DFQATT, CDR2 SNEGSKA (reference sequence). The V end lost 3 bases, the J end lost 1 base, and 15 bases lay between the germline ends. This CDR3 has 15 residues. CDR3 DNA, as far as it was read: TGCAGTGCTAGCCGGGGGGGGGCCAGGAACACTGAA. The encoded protein is CSASRGGARNTE. The whole CDR3 protein is CSASRGGARNTEAFF.

Concerning this clone itself: The DNA ends 3 residues before the CDR3 does, and the rest of the CDR3 is filled in from the germline J gene. The chain couples TRBV7-2 to TRBJ2-7, with 8 bases lining up with TRBD1. The CDR3 totals 15 residues. The germline V gene has CDR1 SGHTA and CDR2 FQGNSA. Trimming took 2 bases from V and 5 from J; bases not matched to a gene: 8. CDR3: CASSLPDRDPHEQYF. Partial CDR3 DNA: TGTGCCAGCAGCTTACCGGACAGGGATCCCCACGAG.

Note on this clone: Sequencing ends 3 residues short of the CDR3 end; the germline J gene provides the rest. The J gene is TRBJ1-4, the V gene TRBV30, with D perhaps TRBD1 (5 bases). The ends were cut back, 3 bases at V and 3 bases at J, with 8 bases in the middle. This CDR3 region has 13 residues. Germline assignment: CDR1 GTSNPN and CDR2 SVGIG (reference sequence). This CDR3 reads CAWRSGSNEKLFF. The CDR3 DNA, read in part, is TGTGCCTGGAGATCAGGGTCTAATGAAAAA.

This chain's CDR3 is CATKQDPSVKKLFF. The part of the CDR3 DNA that was read is TGTGCCACAAAACAGGATCCCTCGGTTAAAAAA. This chain links TRBV19 with TRBJ1-4; the D gene is possibly TRBD1 (5 bases). The CDR3 goes on 3 residues after the read ends, and that part is filled in from the germline J gene. Germline-derived CDR1 and CDR2 are LNHDA and SQIVND (reference sequence). Trimming cost V 10 bases and J 9 bases, with 21 bases left between them. This CDR3 is built from 14 residues.